This T cell receptor beta chain is drawn from a study of blood T cell repertoires in COVID-19. V shed 0 bases and J shed 2 bases, with 11 bases lying between them. Germline V gene data show CDR1 as SGHNT and CDR2 as YYREEE (reference sequence). The CDR3 is 15 amino acids. The Seattle patients joined while their infection was active and were tracked longitudinally afterward. The data were produced by immunoSEQ multiplex PCR, yet TCRdb's version contains in-frame clones alone and is incomplete. This sample has about 200,000 clones; approximately 91% occur once, and the top ten carry roughly a sixth. The chain employs TRBV5-4 and TRBJ2-5; a possible D gene is TRBD1 (6 bases). Sequenced: peripheral blood. This clonotype originated in a man aged 50 to 60 with COVID-19, enrolled during active disease. The CDR3 sequence: CASSLDTGFQETQYF. The CDR3 nucleotides are TGTGCCAGCAGCTTGGATACAGGGTTTCAAGAGACCCAGTACTTC. The full variable domain, completed using reference TRBV5-4 and TRBJ2-5, is ETGVTQSPTHLIKTRGQQVTLRCSSQSGHNTVSWYQQALGQGPQFIFQYYREEENGRGNFPPRFSGLQFPNYSSELNVNALELDDSALYLCASSLDTGFQETQYFGPGTRLLVL.